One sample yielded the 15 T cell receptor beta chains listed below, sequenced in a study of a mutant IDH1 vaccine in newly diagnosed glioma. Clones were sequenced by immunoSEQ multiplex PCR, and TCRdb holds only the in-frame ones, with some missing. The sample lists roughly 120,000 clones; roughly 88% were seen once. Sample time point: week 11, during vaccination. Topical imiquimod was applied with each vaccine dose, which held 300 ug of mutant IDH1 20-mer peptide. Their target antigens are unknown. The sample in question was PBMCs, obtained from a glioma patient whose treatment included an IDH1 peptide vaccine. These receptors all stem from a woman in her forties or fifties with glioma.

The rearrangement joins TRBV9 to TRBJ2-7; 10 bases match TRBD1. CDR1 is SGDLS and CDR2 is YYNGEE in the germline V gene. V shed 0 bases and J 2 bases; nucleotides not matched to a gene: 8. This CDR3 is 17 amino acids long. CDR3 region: CASSVGFLGQGTYEQYF. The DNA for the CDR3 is TGTGCCAGCAGCGTAGGGTTTTTGGGACAGGGGACCTACGAGCAGTACTTC.

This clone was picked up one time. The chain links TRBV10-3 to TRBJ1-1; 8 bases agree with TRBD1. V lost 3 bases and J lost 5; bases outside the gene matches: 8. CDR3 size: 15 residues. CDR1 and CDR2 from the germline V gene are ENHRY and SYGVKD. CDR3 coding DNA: TGTGCCATCAGTGAACCTACAGGGGGATGGACTGAAGCTTTCTTT. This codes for CAISEPTGGWTEAFF.

The CDR3 region is CASSLSAYSNQPQHF. The CDR3 DNA reads as TGTGCCAGCAGTTTATCCGCATATAGCAATCAGCCCCAGCATTTT. The chain is built from TRBV27 and TRBJ1-5; D call uncertain. V gave up 0 bases and J gave up 0 bases, with 6 bases separating them. This CDR3 region has 15 residues. The germline V gene encodes CDR1 MNHEY and CDR2 SMNVEV (reference sequence).

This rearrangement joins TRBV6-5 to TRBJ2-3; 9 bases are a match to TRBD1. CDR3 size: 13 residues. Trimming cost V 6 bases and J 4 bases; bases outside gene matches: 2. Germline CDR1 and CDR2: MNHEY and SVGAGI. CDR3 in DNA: TGTGCCAGCAGGGGACAGGGCCCAGATACGCAGTATTTT. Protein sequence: CASRGQGPDTQYF.

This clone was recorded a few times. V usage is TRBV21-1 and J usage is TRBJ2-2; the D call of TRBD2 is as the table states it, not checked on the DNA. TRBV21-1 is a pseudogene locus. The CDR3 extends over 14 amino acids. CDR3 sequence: CAPRGPEGIGELFF. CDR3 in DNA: TGTGCCCCCCGAGGGCCCGAGGGTATCGGGGAGCTGTTTTTT.

In DNA form, the CDR3 reads TGTGCCTGGAGTCCCCGGGACAGGGGTTTTCGCACTGAAGCTTTCTTT. It specifies CAWSPRDRGFRTEAFF. This chain links TRBV30 with TRBJ1-1, with 10 bases matching TRBD1. Germline V CDR1 and CDR2: GTSNPN, SVGIG (reference sequence). Trimming at V came to 2 bases and at J to 4 bases, leaving 10 bases not matched to a gene. The CDR3 sequence is 16 residues long. The variable domain in full, with the rest retrieved from reference TRBV30 and TRBJ1-1, is SQTIHQWPATLVQPVGSPLSLECTVEGTSNPNLYWYRQAAGRGLQLLFYSVGIGQISSEVPQNLSASRPQDRQFILSSKKLLLSDSGFYLCAWSPRDRGFRTEAFFGQGTRLTVV.

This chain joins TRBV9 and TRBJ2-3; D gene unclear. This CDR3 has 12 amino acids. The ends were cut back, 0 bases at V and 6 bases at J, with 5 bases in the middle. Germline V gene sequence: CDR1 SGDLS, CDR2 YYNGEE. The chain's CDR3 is CASSVEADTQYF. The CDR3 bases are TGTGCCAGCAGCGTAGAGGCGGATACGCAGTATTTT.

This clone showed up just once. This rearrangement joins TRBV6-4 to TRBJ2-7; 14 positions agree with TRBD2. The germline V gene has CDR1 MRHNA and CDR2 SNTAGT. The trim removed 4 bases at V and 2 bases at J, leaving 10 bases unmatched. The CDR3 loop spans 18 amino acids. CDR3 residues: CASSASPGLAGVTYEQYF. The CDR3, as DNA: TGTGCCAGCAGTGCCTCTCCGGGACTAGCGGGAGTCACCTACGAGCAGTACTTC.

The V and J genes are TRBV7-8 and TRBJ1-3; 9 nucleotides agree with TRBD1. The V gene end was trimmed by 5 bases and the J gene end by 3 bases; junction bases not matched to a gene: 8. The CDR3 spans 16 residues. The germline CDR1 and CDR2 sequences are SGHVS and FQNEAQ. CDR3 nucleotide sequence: TGTGCCAGCAGCCCCCAAGGGACAGGGTATGGAAACACCATATATTTT. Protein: CASSPQGTGYGNTIYF.

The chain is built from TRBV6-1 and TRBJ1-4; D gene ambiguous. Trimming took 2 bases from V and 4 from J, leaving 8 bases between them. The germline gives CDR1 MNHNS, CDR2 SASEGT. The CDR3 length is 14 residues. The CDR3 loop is CASSESGINEKLFF. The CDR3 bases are TGTGCCAGCAGTGAATCCGGGATTAATGAAAAACTGTTTTTT.

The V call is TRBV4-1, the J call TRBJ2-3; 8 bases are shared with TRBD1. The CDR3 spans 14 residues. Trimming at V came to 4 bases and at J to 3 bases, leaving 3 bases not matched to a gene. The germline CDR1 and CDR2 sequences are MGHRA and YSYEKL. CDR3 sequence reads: CASSPRTGTDTQYF. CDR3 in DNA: TGCGCCAGCAGCCCCCGGACAGGGACAGATACGCAGTATTTT.

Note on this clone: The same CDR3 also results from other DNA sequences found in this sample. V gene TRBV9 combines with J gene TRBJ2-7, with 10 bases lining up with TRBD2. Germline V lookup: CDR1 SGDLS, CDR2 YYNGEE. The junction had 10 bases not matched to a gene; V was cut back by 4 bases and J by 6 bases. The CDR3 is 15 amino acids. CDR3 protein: CASSPRTSGRLEQYF. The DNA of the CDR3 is TGTGCCAGCAGCCCCCGGACTAGCGGCCGTCTCGAGCAGTACTTC.

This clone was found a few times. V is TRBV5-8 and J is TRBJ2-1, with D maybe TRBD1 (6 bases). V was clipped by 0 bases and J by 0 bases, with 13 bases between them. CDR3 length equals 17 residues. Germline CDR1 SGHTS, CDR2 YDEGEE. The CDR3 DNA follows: TGTGCCAGCAGCTTGGTCAGGGGCCTGGTCTCCTACAATGAGCAGTTCTTC. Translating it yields CASSLVRGLVSYNEQFF.

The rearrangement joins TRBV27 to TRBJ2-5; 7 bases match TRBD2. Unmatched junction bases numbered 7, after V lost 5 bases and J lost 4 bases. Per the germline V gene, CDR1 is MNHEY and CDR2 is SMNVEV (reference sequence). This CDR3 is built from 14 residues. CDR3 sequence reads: CASSRSGELETQYF. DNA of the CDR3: TGTGCCAGCAGTAGAAGCGGGGAGTTAGAGACCCAGTACTTC.

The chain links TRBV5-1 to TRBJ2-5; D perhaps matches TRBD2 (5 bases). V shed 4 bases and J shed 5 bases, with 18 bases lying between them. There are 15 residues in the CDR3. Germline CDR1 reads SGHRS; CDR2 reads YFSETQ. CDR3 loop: CASSPIQEGWETQYF. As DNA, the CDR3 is TGCGCCAGCAGCCCGATACAAGAGGGATGGGAGACCCAGTACTTC.